This TCR beta chain was captured by sequencing in a study of blood T cell repertoires in COVID-19. Per germline, CDR1 SGHRS and CDR2 YFSETQ. The CDR3 runs to 14 residues. V was pared by 0 bases and J by 1 base, with 7 bases between. Clones were sequenced by immunoSEQ multiplex PCR, and TCRdb holds only the in-frame ones, with some missing. This table has about 240,000 clones, roughly nine tenths appearing once. Only one count was recorded for this clone. The chain couples TRBV5-1 to TRBJ1-1; D is perhaps TRBD1 (6 bases). The clonotype comes from a man in his fifties or sixties with acute or convalescent COVID-19. Specimen: peripheral blood. CDR3 amino acids: CASSLGTANTEAFF. The CDR3 nucleotides are TGCGCCAGCAGCTTGGGGACAGCGAACACTGAAGCTTTCTTT.